A single sample is the source of the 5 T cell receptor beta chains below, sequenced in a study of blood T cell repertoires in COVID-19. Repertoires were generated with immunoSEQ multiplex PCR, while TCRdb's copy carries only in-frame clones and drops some. Of over 100,000 clones in the sample, roughly 91% were seen once. The sample taken for sequencing was peripheral blood. The receptor set was obtained from a man aged 55 to 70 with COVID-19, enrolled during active disease.

The gene calls are TRBV5-8 and TRBJ1-1, with 9 bases fitting TRBD1. Germline CDR1 SGHTS, CDR2 YDEGEE. The ends lost 4 bases at V and 3 bases at J; junction bases unmatched: 10. The CDR3 spans 16 residues. CDR3: CASSTGQGRFDTEAFF. The CDR3 DNA sequence: TGTGCCAGCAGCACAGGACAGGGGCGGTTCGACACTGAAGCTTTCTTT.

The J gene is TRBJ1-2, the V gene TRBV11-2; 9 bases map to TRBD1. After removal of 1 base from V and 6 bases from J, the junction contained 6 bases not matched to a gene. Germline values: CDR1 SGHAT, CDR2 FQNNGV. There are 15 residues in the CDR3. Here the CDR3 reads CASSLGRTGVDGYTF. The CDR3 DNA follows: TGTGCCAGCAGCTTAGGACGGACAGGGGTGGATGGCTACACCTTC.

The rearrangement uses TRBV10-3 and TRBJ1-1; no definite D call. Germline CDR1 reads ENHRY; CDR2 reads SYGVKD. This CDR3 has 12 residues. Trimming cost V 3 bases and J 3 bases, with 5 bases left between them. The CDR3 DNA reads as TGTGCCATCAGTGAAGAGTACACTGAAGCTTTCTTT. Encoded protein: CAISEEYTEAFF.

J is TRBJ2-2 and V is TRBV14; D is undetermined. Germline loops: CDR1 SGHDN, CDR2 FVKESK. CDR3 length: 13 amino acids. V was pared by 4 bases and J by 7 bases, with 10 bases between. The CDR3 nucleotides are TGTGCCAGCAGCCTCGGAGTCGGCGGGGAGCTGTTTTTT. Amino acids: CASSLGVGGELFF.

V is TRBV6-5 and J is TRBJ1-2; possibly TRBD1 for D (5 bases). The CDR3 extends over 14 amino acids. Germline V gene data show CDR1 as MNHEY and CDR2 as SVGAGI. V was clipped by 6 bases and J by 0 bases, with 11 bases between them. The CDR3 region is CASSRDWTNYGYTF. The CDR3 DNA reads as TGTGCCAGCAGCAGGGATTGGACTAACTATGGCTACACCTTC.